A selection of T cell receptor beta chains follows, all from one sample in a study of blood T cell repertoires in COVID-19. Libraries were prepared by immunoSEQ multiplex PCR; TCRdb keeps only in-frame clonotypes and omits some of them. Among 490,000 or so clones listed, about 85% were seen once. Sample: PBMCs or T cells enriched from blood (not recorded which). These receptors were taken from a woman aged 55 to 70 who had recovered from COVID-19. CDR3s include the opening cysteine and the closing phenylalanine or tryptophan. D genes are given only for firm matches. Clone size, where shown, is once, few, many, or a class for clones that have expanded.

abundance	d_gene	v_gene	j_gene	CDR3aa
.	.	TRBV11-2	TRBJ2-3	CASSPPGEWTQYF
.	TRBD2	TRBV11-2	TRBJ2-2	CASSLDRIAGLKNTGELFF
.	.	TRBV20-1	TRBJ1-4	CSASWASTPANEKLFF
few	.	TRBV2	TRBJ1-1	CASSAQYTEAFF
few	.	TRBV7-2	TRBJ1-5	CASSFYDSNQPQHF
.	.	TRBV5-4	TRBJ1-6	CASSFVPGDSYNSPLHF
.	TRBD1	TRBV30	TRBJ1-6	CASNRGNSPLHF
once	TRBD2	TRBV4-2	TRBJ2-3	CASSQESRGGWDTQYF
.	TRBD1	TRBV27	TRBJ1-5	CASSSFPGTVYQPQHF
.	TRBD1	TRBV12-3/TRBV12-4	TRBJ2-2	CASKDRATGELFF
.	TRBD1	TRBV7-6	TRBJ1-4	CASSSVIRDRGRSNEKLFF
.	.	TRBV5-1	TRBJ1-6	CATRISGNNSPLHF
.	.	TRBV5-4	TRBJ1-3	CASSSWTGNTIYF
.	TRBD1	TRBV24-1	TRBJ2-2	CATSGGQERNTGELFF
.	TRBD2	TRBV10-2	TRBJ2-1	CASLAGHTSYNEQFF
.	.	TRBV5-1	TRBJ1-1	CASSLAGSPEAFF
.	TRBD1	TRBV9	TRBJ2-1	CASSGTGDEQFF